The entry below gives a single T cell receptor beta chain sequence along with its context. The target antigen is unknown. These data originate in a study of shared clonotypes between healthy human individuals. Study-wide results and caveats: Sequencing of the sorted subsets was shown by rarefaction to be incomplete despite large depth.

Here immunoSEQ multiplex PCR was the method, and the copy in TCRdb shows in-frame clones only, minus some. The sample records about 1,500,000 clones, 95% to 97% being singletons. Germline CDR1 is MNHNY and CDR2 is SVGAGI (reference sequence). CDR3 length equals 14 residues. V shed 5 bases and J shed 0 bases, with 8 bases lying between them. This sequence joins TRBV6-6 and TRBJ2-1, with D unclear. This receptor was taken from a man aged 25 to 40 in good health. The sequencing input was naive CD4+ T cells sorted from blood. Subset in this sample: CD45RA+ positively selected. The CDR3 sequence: CASSLTSSYNEQFF. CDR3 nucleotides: TGTGCCAGCAGTCTAACAAGCTCCTACAATGAGCAGTTCTTC.